The 17 T cell receptor beta chains presented below share a single source sample, sequenced in a study of blood T cells in healthy people across ages. The use of a sample-barcoded 5' primer and a J-beta primer mix characterized a second PCR of about 7 to 12 cycles. Via MiXCR, TCRdb re-called the 5' RACE reads, giving one row per CDR3 protein. The repertoire holds about 1.8 million distinct CDR3 sequences, with less than 50% as singletons. The sample taken for sequencing was blood. The receptor source for this set is a woman between 35 and 50 years old in good health.

This chain links TRBV14 with TRBJ1-1; D gene uncertain. The V end lost 2 bases, the J end lost 2 bases, and 12 bases lay between the germline ends. In germline, CDR1 is SGHDN, CDR2 FVKESK. The CDR3 consists of 15 residues. The chain's CDR3 is CASSQFTQPNTEAFF. In nucleotides, the CDR3 is TGTGCCAGCAGCCAATTCACCCAGCCCAACACTGAAGCTTTCTTT.

The chain couples TRBV6-1 to TRBJ2-5, with TRBD1 matching 7 bases. The length of the CDR3 is 15 residues. After removal of 6 bases from V and 0 bases from J, the junction contained 7 bases not matched to a gene. Germline-derived CDR1 and CDR2 are MNHNS and SASEGT. This chain's CDR3 is CASSDRDWYQETQYF. CDR3 nucleotide sequence: TGTGCCAGCAGCGACAGGGATTGGTACCAAGAGACCCAGTACTTC.

This clonotype was counted a few times. The chain recombines TRBV20-1 with TRBJ2-7, with D perhaps given as TRBD1 or TRBD2 (5 bases each). The V end was cut by 1 base, the J end by 3 bases, with 16 bases between. CDR3 size: 15 residues. Germline lookup yields CDR1 DFQATT and CDR2 SNEGSKA (reference sequence). CDR3 amino acids: CSARVGQGGSYEQYF. The DNA of the CDR3 is TGCAGTGCTAGAGTGGGGCAGGGTGGGAGCTACGAGCAGTACTTC.

This chain links TRBV28 with TRBJ2-7; 8 bases are a match to TRBD2. CDR3 length: 19 amino acids. Germline assignment: CDR1 MDHEN and CDR2 SYDVKM. Trimming cost V 1 base and J 10 bases; bases outside gene matches: 24. The CDR3 sequence: CASSLSLLAGGEDEGSQYF. The CDR3 DNA follows: TGTGCCAGCAGTTTATCCCTACTTGCGGGGGGCGAGGACGAAGGGTCCCAGTACTTC.

This clonotype has just one count. This chain uses TRBV4-2 with TRBJ1-5, with D perhaps TRBD1 (6 bases). This CDR3 comprises 16 residues. The germline CDR1 and CDR2 sequences are LGHNA and YNFKEQ. V gave up 4 bases and J gave up 4 bases, with 17 bases separating them. CDR3 region: CASSPRTEMPNQPQHF. CDR3 DNA sequence: TGTGCCAGCAGCCCTCGGACAGAGATGCCGAATCAGCCCCAGCATTTT.

The chain has TRBV11-2 and TRBJ2-7, with 9 positions matching TRBD1. The CDR3 is 17 amino acids. Germline lookup yields CDR1 SGHAT and CDR2 FQNNGV. The trim removed 1 base at V and 3 bases at J, leaving 10 bases unmatched. The CDR3 loop reads CASSLGGRTGAFYEQYF. CDR3 sequence (DNA): TGTGCCAGCAGCTTAGGGGGAAGGACAGGGGCTTTCTACGAGCAGTACTTC.

This clonotype was detected many times. The rearrangement uses TRBV6-6 and TRBJ1-2, with D hard to call. CDR1 is MNHNY and CDR2 is SVGAGI in the germline V gene (reference sequence). The CDR3 has 12 residues. V lost 4 bases, J lost 6 bases, and 9 bases lay in between. The chain's CDR3 is CASSSDRDGYTF. The CDR3 nucleotides read TGTGCCAGCAGTTCCGACCGGGATGGCTACACCTTC.

About this clonotype itself: Its ends do not fully match the called genes, so a read error is possible. CDR3 coding DNA: TGTGTCAGCAGCTTAACAGCCTATGGCTACACCTTC. Translation gives CVSSLTAYGYTF. The gene calls are TRBV7-9 and TRBJ1-2; D remains ambiguous. The germline gives CDR1 SEHNR, CDR2 FQNEAQ (reference sequence). The CDR3 loop spans 12 amino acids.

The table lists this clonotype with many counts. The chain links TRBV28 to TRBJ1-2; D gene ambiguous. The CDR3 runs 13 residues. V lost 3 bases and J 4 bases, leaving 9 bases between the germline ends. Germline values: CDR1 MDHEN, CDR2 SYDVKM. The CDR3 coding sequence is TGTGCCAGCAGTTTCGGCGGAACCTATGGCTACACCTTC. Amino acids: CASSFGGTYGYTF.

A few counts support this clonotype. The chain carries TRBV12-3 or TRBV12-4 and TRBJ2-3, with 7 positions matching TRBD1. Trimming took 1 base from V and 2 from J; bases not matched to a gene: 3. The CDR3 runs 15 residues. The CDR3 region is CASSLGDSHTDTQYF. In nucleotides, the CDR3 is TGTGCCAGCAGTTTAGGGGACAGCCACACAGATACGCAGTATTTT.

The chain couples TRBV5-1 to TRBJ2-1, with 11 bases matching TRBD2. The CDR3 sequence is 16 residues long. Looked up from germline, CDR1 is SGHRS and CDR2 is YFSETQ. The J segment lost 5 bases and the V segment lost 0 bases, leaving 4 bases of the junction unmatched. CDR3 in DNA: TGCGCCAGCAGCTTGGCCCTAGCGGGGGGTGACAATGAGCAGTTCTTC. Translated: CASSLALAGGDNEQFF.

V gene TRBV4-1 combines with J gene TRBJ1-4; D unclear. The V end was cut by 4 bases, the J end by 0 bases, with 9 bases between. There are 15 residues in the CDR3. Per the germline V gene, CDR1 is MGHRA and CDR2 is YSYEKL. The CDR3 here is CASSLATSTNEKLFF. The CDR3 DNA is TGCGCCAGCAGCCTCGCAACATCAACTAATGAAAAACTGTTTTTT.

This chain links TRBV5-1 with TRBJ2-3; no reliable D call. The CDR3 runs to 16 residues. Germline values: CDR1 SGHRS, CDR2 YFSETQ. V gave up 0 bases and J gave up 1 base, with 12 bases separating them. Written as DNA, the CDR3 is TGCGCCAGCAGCTTGGAGGGCCCTTGGGGCACAGATACGCAGTATTTT. It encodes CASSLEGPWGTDTQYF.

The chain combines TRBV28 with TRBJ1-4, with D unclear. Germline V gene lookup returns CDR1 MDHEN and CDR2 SYDVKM. Trimming removed 6 bases at V and 1 base at J, with 9 bases between. This CDR3 has 14 amino acids. CDR3 sequence (DNA): TGTGCCAGCAGCCTGGTAGTAACTAATGAAAAACTGTTTTTT. Its protein product is CASSLVVTNEKLFF. Using reference TRBV28 and TRBJ1-4 for the parts outside the CDR3, the full variable domain is DVKVTQSSRYLVKRTGEKVFLECVQDMDHENMFWYRQDPGLGLRLIYFSYDVKMKEKGDIPEGYSVSREKKERFSLILESASTNQTSMYLCASSLVVTNEKLFFGSGTQLSVL.

The rearrangement links TRBV7-2 to TRBJ2-3; TRBD2 is a possible D gene (5 bases). The germline V gene has CDR1 SGHTA and CDR2 FQGNSA. This CDR3 contains 14 residues. Trimming left V 5 bases short and J 3 bases short, with 12 bases between. The CDR3 bases are TGTGCCAGCAGCGACTATTTTGGTACAGATACGCAGTATTTT. Protein product: CASSDYFGTDTQYF.

With respect to this clonotype: Since a much larger clone is just one base distant, this may be a read error. The chain uses TRBV3-1 and TRBJ1-1; no firm D call. V was clipped by 2 bases and J by 0 bases, with 4 bases between them. This CDR3 spans 13 amino acids. CDR1 is LGHDT and CDR2 is YNNKEL in the germline V gene (reference sequence). The CDR3 DNA follows: TGTGCCAGCAGCCAAACAGTGAACACTGAAGCTTTCTTT. Its translation is CASSQTVNTEAFF.

This clonotype was counted a few times. The chain links TRBV28 to TRBJ1-1; 7 bases agree with TRBD1. The junction had 23 bases not matched to a gene; V was cut back by 8 bases and J by 8 bases. CDR1 MDHEN and CDR2 SYDVKM come from the germline V gene. The CDR3 consists of 17 residues. The CDR3 bases are TGTGCCAGCCCCCCCGTTGAAGGGGGCGCGATTCACCGCGAAGCTTTCTTT. Its protein is CASPPVEGGAIHREAFF.